This TCR beta chain emerged from a study of sequential checkpoint blockade in melanoma. Study information: Arm A got nivolumab then ipilimumab; arm B the reverse, 1:1.

V trimming: 3 bases; J trimming: 6 bases; junction bases outside the gene matches: 1. Per germline, CDR1 LGHNA and CDR2 YSLEER. This CDR3 contains 13 residues. Described treatment: randomized to nivolumab then ipilimumab (arm A) or the reverse (arm B). Patients had received no earlier DNA-damaging chemotherapy. Sequencing was performed with immunoSEQ multiplex PCR; in TCRdb, only in-frame clones are kept and a portion is missing. The sample holds 7,500 to 8,500 clones, around 64% seen once. J is TRBJ2-7 and V is TRBV4-3; 11 bases match TRBD1. The receptor was derived from a human patient with melanoma. Some clones in this sample may be carry-over from other donors' samples. This specimen was CD8+ T cells sorted from blood (inferred from file names), taken from a patient given nivolumab and ipilimumab in sequence. The CDR3 sequence: CASSQDRGLEQYF. The CDR3 DNA follows: TGCGCCAGCAGCCAGGACAGGGGGCTCGAGCAGTACTTC.